This T cell receptor (beta chain) came from a study of shared clonotypes between healthy human individuals. Study in general: Aged 18 to 49, the donors were a couple of women and three men.

Only CD45RO-negative cells positively selected for CCR7 counted as naive CD8 cells, so terminally differentiated effector memory CD45RA+ cells were excluded. Free of recent acute infections or vaccinations, the donors were healthy HIV-negative adults. Study-wide results and limits: Rarefaction revealed incomplete sorted-subset sequencing despite large depth.

Points on this clone: The antigen remains undetermined.

J gave up 0 bases and V 4 bases, and 9 bases lay outside the gene matches. CDR3 size: 17 residues. Germline V gene lookup returns CDR1 SNHLY and CDR2 FYNNEI. For each subset, genomic DNA was distributed in equal portions over several immunoSEQ plates. Libraries were prepared by immunoSEQ multiplex PCR; TCRdb keeps only in-frame clonotypes and omits some of them. The data hold 1.5 million to 2.5 million clones, with roughly 95% observed a single time. This receptor was obtained from a man between 18 and 29 years old in good health. V is TRBV2 and J is TRBJ2-7, with TRBD2 matching over 10 bases. Sequenced: naive CD8+ T cells sorted from blood. CDR3 sequence (DNA): TGTGCCAGCAGTGCAGGACTAGCGGCGATGAGCTCCTACGAGCAGTACTTC. Translation: CASSAGLAAMSSYEQYF.